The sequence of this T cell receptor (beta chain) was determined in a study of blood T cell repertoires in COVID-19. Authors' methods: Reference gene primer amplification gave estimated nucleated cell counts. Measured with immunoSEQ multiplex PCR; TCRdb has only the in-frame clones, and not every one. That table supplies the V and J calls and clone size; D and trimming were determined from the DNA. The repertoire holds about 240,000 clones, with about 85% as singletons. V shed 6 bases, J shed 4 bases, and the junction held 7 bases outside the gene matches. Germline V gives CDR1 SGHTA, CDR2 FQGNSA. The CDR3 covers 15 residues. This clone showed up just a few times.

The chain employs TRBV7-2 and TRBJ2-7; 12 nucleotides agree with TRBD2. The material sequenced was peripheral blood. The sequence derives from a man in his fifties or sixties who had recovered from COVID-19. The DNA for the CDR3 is TGTGCCAGCAGTTTCCTTGGACTAGCGGGGTACGAGCAGTACTTC. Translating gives CASSFLGLAGYEQYF. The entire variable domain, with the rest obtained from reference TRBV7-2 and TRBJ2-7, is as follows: GAGVSQSPSNKVTEKGKDVELRCDPISGHTALYWYRQSLGQGLEFLIYFQGNSAPDKSGLPSDRFSAERTGGSVSTLTIQRTQQEDSAVYLCASSFLGLAGYEQYFGPGTRLTVT.